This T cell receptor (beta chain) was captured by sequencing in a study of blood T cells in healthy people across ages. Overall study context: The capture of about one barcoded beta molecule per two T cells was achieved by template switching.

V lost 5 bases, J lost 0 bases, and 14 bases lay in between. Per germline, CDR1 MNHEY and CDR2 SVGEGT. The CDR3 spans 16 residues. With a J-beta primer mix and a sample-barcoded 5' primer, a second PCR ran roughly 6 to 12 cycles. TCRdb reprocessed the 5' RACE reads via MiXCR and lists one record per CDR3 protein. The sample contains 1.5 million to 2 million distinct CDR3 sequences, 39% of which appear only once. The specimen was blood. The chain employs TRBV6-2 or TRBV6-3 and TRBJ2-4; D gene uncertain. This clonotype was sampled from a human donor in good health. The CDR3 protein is CASSHRKRLAKNIQYF. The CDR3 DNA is TGTGCCAGCAGTCACCGGAAACGACTAGCCAAAAACATTCAGTACTTC.